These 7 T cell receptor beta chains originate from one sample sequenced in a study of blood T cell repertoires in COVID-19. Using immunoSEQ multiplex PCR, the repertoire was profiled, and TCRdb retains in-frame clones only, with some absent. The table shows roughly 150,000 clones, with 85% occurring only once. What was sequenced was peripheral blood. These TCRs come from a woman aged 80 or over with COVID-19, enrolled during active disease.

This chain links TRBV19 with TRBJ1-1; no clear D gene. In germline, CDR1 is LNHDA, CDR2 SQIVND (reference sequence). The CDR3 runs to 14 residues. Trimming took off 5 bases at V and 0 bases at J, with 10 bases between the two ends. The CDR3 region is CASSLSRMNTEAFF. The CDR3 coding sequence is TGTGCCAGTAGTCTGAGCAGGATGAACACTGAAGCTTTCTTT.

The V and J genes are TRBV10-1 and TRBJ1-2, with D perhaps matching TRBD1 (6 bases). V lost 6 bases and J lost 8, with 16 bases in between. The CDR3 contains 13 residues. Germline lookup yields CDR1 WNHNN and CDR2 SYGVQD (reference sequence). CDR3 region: CASRGDNAVGYTF. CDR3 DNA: TGCGCCAGCAGGGGGGACAATGCCGTGGGCTACACCTTC.

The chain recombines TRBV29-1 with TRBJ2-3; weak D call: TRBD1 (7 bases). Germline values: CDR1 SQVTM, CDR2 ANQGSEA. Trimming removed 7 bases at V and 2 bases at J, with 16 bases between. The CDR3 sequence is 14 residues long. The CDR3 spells CSAGQGGNTDTQYF. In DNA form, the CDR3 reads TGCAGCGCGGGCCAGGGGGGAAACACAGATACGCAGTATTTT.

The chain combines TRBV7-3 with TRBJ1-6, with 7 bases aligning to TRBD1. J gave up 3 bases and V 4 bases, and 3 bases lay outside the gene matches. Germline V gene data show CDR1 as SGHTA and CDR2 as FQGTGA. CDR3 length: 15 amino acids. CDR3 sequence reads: CASSSTGLYNSPLHF. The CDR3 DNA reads TGTGCCAGCAGCTCGACAGGGCTCTATAATTCACCCCTCCACTTT. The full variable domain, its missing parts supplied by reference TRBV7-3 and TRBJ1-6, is GAGVSQTPSNKVTEKGKYVELRCDPISGHTALYWYRQSLGQGPEFLIYFQGTGAADDSGLPNDRFFAVRPEGSVSTLKIQRTERGDSAVYLCASSSTGLYNSPLHFGNGTRLTVT.

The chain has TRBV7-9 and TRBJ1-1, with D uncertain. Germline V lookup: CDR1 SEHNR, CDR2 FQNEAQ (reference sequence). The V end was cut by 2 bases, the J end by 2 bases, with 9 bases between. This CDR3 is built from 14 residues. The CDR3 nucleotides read TGTGCCAGCAGCTTACAGGAGGACAACACTGAAGCTTTCTTT. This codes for CASSLQEDNTEAFF.

This CDR3 is CASSKDRGGTEAFF. The CDR3 nucleotides read TGTGCCAGCAGCAAGGACAGGGGGGGAACTGAAGCTTTCTTT. The chain uses TRBV5-4 and TRBJ1-1; 10 bases align to TRBD1. V lost 4 bases, J lost 5 bases, and 5 bases stayed unmatched. Germline assignment: CDR1 SGHNT and CDR2 YYREEE (reference sequence). The CDR3 contains 14 residues.

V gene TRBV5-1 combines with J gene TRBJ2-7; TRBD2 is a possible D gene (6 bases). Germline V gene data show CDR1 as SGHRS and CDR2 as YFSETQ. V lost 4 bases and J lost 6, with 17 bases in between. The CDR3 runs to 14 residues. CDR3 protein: CASSLGGQRGEQYF. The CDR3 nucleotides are TGCGCCAGCAGCCTCGGGGGTCAACGTGGCGAGCAGTACTTC. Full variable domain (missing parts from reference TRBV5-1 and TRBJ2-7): KAGVTQTPRYLIKTRGQQVTLSCSPISGHRSVSWYQQTPGQGLQFLFEYFSETQRNKGNFPGRFSGRQFSNSRSEMNVSTLELGDSALYLCASSLGGQRGEQYFGPGTRLTVT.